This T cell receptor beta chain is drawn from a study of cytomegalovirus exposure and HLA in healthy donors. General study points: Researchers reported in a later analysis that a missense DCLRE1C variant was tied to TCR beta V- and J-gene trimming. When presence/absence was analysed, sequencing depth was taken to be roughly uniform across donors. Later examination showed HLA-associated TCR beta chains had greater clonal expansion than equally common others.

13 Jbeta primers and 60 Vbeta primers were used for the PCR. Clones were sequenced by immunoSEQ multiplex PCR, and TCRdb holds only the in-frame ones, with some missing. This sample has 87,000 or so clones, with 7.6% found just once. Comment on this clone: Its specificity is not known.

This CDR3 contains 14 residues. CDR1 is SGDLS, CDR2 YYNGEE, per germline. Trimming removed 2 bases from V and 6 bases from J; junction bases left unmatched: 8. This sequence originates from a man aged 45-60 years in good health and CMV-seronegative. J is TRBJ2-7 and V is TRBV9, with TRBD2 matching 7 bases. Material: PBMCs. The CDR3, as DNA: TGTGCCAGCAGCGTCATGGCGGGAGAGGGCGAGCAGTACTTC. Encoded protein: CASSVMAGEGEQYF.